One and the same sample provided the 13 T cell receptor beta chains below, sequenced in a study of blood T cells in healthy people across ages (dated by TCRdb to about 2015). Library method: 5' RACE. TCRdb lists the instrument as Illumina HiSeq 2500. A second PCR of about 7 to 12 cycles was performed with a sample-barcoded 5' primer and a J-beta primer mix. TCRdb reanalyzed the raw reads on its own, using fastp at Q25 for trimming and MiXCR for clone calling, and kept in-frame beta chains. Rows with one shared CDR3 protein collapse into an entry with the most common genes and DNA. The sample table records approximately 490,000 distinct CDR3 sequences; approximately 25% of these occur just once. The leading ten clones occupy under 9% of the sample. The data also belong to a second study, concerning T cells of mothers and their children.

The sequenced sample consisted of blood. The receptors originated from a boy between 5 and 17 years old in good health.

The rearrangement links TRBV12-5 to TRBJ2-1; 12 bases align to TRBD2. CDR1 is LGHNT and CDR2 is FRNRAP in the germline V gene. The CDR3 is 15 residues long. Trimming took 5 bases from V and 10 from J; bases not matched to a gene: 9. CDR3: CASGQRGLAGGEQFF. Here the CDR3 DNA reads TGTGCTAGTGGTCAACGTGGTCTAGCGGGAGGGGAGCAGTTCTTC.

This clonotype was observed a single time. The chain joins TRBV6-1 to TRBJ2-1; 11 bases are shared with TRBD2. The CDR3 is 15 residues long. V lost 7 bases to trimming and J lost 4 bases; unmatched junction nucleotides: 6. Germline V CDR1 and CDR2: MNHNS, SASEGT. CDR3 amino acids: CASTMTSGTYNEQFF. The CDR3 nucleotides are TGTGCCAGCACTATGACTAGCGGGACGTACAATGAGCAGTTCTTC.

The CDR3 region is CSVAGGSSTGYTF. The CDR3 DNA reads TGCAGCGTTGCGGGGGGTTCTTCGACCGGCTACACCTTC. The V gene is TRBV29-1, the J gene TRBJ1-2; D may be TRBD1 (5 bases). With 4 bases removed from V and 8 bases from J, the gap between germline ends came to 17 bases. This CDR3 is built from 13 residues. Germline CDR1 SQVTM, CDR2 ANQGSEA.

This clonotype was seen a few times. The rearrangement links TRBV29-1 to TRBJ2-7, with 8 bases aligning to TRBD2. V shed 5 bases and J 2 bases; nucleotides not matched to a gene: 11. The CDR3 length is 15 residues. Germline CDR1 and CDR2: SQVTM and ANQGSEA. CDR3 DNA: TGCAGCGTTTATGGGGACCGGGAGGGGGCCTACGAGCAGTACTTC. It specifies CSVYGDREGAYEQYF.

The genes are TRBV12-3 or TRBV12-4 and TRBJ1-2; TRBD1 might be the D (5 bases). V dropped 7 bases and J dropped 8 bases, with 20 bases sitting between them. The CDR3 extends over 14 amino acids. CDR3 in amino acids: CASTRVGGASGYTF. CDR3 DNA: TGTGCCAGCACCCGGGTAGGTGGGGCGAGCGGCTACACCTTC.

The CDR3 loop is CASLGLYEQYF. DNA for the CDR3: TGTGCCAGCCTGGGACTTTACGAGCAGTACTTC. This sequence joins TRBV21-1 and TRBJ2-7; TRBD2, the table's D call, was not compared with the DNA. TRBV21-1 represents a pseudogene. The CDR3 is 11 residues long.

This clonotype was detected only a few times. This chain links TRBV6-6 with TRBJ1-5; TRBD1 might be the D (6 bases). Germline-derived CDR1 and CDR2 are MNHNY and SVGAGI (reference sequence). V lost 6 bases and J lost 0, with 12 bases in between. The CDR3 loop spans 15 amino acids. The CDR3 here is CASSRWDTSNQPQHF. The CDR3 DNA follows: TGTGCCAGCAGCCGCTGGGACACTAGCAATCAGCCCCAGCATTTT.

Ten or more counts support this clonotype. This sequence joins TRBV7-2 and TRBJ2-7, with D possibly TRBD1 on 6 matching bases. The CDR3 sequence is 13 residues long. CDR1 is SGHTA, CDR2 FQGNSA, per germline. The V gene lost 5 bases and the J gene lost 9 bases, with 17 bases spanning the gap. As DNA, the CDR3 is TGTGCCAGCAGCGGAAAGGTACAGGGCCGGCAGTACTTC. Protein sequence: CASSGKVQGRQYF. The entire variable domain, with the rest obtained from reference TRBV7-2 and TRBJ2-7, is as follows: GAGVSQSPSNKVTEKGKDVELRCDPISGHTALYWYRQSLGQGLEFLIYFQGNSAPDKSGLPSDRFSAERTGGSVSTLTIQRTQQEDSAVYLCASSGKVQGRQYFGPGTRLTVT.

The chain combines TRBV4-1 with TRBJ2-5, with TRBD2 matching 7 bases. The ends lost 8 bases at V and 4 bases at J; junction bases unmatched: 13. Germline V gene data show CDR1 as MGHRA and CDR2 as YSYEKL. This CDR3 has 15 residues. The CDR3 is CASALPGGGGETQYF. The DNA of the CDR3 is TGCGCCAGCGCACTACCGGGCGGGGGTGGAGAGACCCAGTACTTC.

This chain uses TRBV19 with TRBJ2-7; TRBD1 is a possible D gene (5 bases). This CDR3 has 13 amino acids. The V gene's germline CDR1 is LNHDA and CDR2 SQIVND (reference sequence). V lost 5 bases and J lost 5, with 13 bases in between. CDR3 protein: CASSLRARDEQYF. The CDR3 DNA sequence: TGTGCCAGTAGTCTCAGGGCCCGGGACGAGCAGTACTTC.

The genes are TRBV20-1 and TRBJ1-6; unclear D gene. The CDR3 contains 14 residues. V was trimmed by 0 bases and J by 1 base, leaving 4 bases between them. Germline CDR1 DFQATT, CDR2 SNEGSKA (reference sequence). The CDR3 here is CSAREGSYNSPLHF. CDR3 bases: TGCAGTGCTAGAGAGGGATCCTATAATTCACCCCTCCACTTT.

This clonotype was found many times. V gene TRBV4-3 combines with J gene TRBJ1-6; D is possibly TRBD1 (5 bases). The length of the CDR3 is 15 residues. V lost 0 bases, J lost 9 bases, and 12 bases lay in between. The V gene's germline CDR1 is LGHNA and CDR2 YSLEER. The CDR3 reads CASSQEPRVVSPLHF. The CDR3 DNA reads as TGCGCCAGCAGCCAAGAGCCCAGGGTGGTTTCACCCCTCCACTTT.

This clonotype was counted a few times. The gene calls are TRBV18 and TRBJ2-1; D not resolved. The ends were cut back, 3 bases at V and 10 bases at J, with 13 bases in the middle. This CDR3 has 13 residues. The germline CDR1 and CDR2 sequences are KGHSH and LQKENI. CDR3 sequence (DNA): TGTGCCAGCTCACCTTCTGGCCTCGGGGAGCAGTTCTTC. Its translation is CASSPSGLGEQFF. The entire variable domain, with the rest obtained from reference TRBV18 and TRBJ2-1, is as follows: NAGVMQNPRHLVRRRGQEARLRCSPMKGHSHVYWYRQLPEEGLKFMVYLQKENIIDESGMPKERFSAEFPKEGPSILRIQQVVRGDSAAYFCASSPSGLGEQFFGPGTRLTVL.